A selection of T cell receptor beta chains follows, all from one sample in a study of tumor-infiltrating lymphocytes in primary liver carcinoma. TCRdb itself ran the multiplex PCR reads through MiXCR, one entry per CDR3 protein. The sample records about 350,000 distinct CDR3 sequences, less than 65% being singletons. The sample consisted of peripheral blood. Receptors were obtained from a man aged 40-55 years with primary liver carcinoma and hepatitis B virus infection. Both conserved end residues are part of each CDR3. Each record gives: clone size, J gene, D gene, V gene, CDR3 protein, CDR3 DNA. A D gene is named only where the DNA matches it firmly. Only part of the rows carry a size: once, few, many, or a class if the clone is expanded.

clone_size: NA; j_call: TRBJ2-3; d_call: NA; v_call: TRBV11-2; cdr3_aa: CASSLLETGFLTDTLYF; cdr3_nt: TGTGCCAGTAGCTTATTAGAGACAGGATTCCTCACAGATACGCTGTATTTT
clone_size: NA; j_call: TRBJ2-5; d_call: NA; v_call: TRBV11-2; cdr3_aa: CAGNLVGEETQYF; cdr3_nt: TGTGCCGGCAACTTAGTAGGTGAAGAGACCCAGTATTTC
clone_size: NA; j_call: TRBJ2-2; d_call: TRBD2; v_call: TRBV11-2; cdr3_aa: CPSSLLGGATGELFF; cdr3_nt: TGCCCCAGCAGCTTATTGGGAGGGGCCACCGGGGAGCTGTTTTTT
clone_size: few; j_call: TRBJ2-3; d_call: TRBD1; v_call: TRBV10-3; cdr3_aa: CAIGEGKGATPDTQYF; cdr3_nt: TGTGCCATCGGAGAAGGAAAGGGGGCGACCCCAGATACGCAGTATTTT
clone_size: many; j_call: TRBJ1-1; d_call: NA; v_call: TRBV6-5; cdr3_aa: CASSYEIDMRHTEAFF; cdr3_nt: TGTGCCAGCAGTTACGAAATCGACATGAGGCACACTGAAGCTTTCTTT
clone_size: few; j_call: TRBJ2-5; d_call: TRBD1; v_call: TRBV6-5; cdr3_aa: CASSYSYRGVETQYF; cdr3_nt: TGTGCCAGCAGTTACTCGTACAGGGGGGTGGAGACCCAGTACTTC
clone_size: many; j_call: TRBJ2-5; d_call: TRBD2; v_call: TRBV29-1; cdr3_aa: CSGRLAGGSGAQYF; cdr3_nt: TGCAGCGGGCGACTAGCGGGAGGGTCGGGGGCCCAGTACTTC
clone_size: few; j_call: TRBJ1-1; d_call: NA; v_call: TRBV13; cdr3_aa: CASSFDGDTEAFF; cdr3_nt: TGTGCCAGCAGCTTCGACGGTGACACTGAAGCTTTCTTT
clone_size: NA; j_call: TRBJ2-3; d_call: TRBD2; v_call: TRBV11-2; cdr3_aa: CVSSLEPGLARVLDTQYF; cdr3_nt: TGTGTCAGCAGCTTAGAACCGGGACTAGCGAGAGTATTAGATACGCAGTATTTT
clone_size: NA; j_call: TRBJ2-1; d_call: TRBD1; v_call: TRBV28; cdr3_aa: CASSMGQGGSSYNEQFF; cdr3_nt: TGTGCCAGCAGTATGGGACAGGGAGGGTCTTCCTACAATGAGCAGTTCTTC
clone_size: NA; j_call: TRBJ2-7; d_call: NA; v_call: TRBV6-5; cdr3_aa: CASSLERTIRVYEQYF; cdr3_nt: TGTGCCAGCAGTTTAGAAAGGACTATCAGAGTCTACGAGCAGTACTTC
clone_size: many; j_call: TRBJ2-3; d_call: NA; v_call: TRBV4-3; cdr3_aa: CASSQGSGRADTQYF; cdr3_nt: TGCGCCAGCAGCCAAGGGAGTGGGAGAGCGGATACGCAGTATTTT
clone_size: NA; j_call: TRBJ2-7; d_call: TRBD2; v_call: TRBV5-4; cdr3_aa: CASSFGAGVGEQYF; cdr3_nt: TGTGCCAGCAGCTTTGGTGCGGGAGTCGGCGAGCAGTACTTC
clone_size: NA; j_call: TRBJ2-5; d_call: NA; v_call: TRBV28; cdr3_aa: CASSLAYRDQETQYF; cdr3_nt: TGTGCCAGCAGTTTAGCCTACAGGGACCAAGAGACCCAGTACTTC
clone_size: few; j_call: TRBJ2-1; d_call: NA; v_call: TRBV5-4; cdr3_aa: CASSLGGSYSEQFF; cdr3_nt: TGTGCCAGCAGCTTGGGAGGGTCCTACAGTGAGCAGTTCTTC
clone_size: NA; j_call: TRBJ1-1; d_call: TRBD1; v_call: TRBV2; cdr3_aa: CASREQGASTEAFF; cdr3_nt: TGTGCCAGCAGAGAACAGGGGGCAAGCACTGAAGCTTTCTTT
clone_size: NA; j_call: TRBJ1-2; d_call: NA; v_call: TRBV12-3/TRBV12-4; cdr3_aa: CANKTGASNYGYTF; cdr3_nt: TGTGCCAACAAGACCGGAGCATCCAACTATGGCTACACCTTC